These 8 T cell receptor beta chains were all obtained from the same sample, sequenced in a study of blood T cell repertoires in COVID-19 (dated by TCRdb to 2019 to 2021). The library was produced with the immunoSEQ multiplex PCR assay. Not all clones reach the TCRdb copy of this immuneACCESS table, which keeps in-frame sequences only. Checked studies attribute under half of the gap to unresolved V genes and leave the rest unexplained. The sample data list around 220,000 clones, and 70% to 90% of these were observed just once. The ten largest clones add up to 2.1% of the sample. The material sequenced was peripheral blood. These receptors all stem from a woman aged 40 to 49 who had recovered from COVID-19.

The chain combines TRBV4-2 with TRBJ2-7; unclear D gene. The CDR3 loop spans 15 amino acids. Germline V lookup: CDR1 LGHNA, CDR2 YNFKEQ. The V gene lost 0 bases and the J gene lost 0 bases, with 9 bases spanning the gap. CDR3 DNA: TGTGCCAGCAGCCAAGAAGCCAGCGACTCCTACGAGCAGTACTTC. It yields the protein CASSQEASDSYEQYF.

The V call is TRBV11-3, the J call TRBJ2-3; D is possibly TRBD2 (6 bases). This CDR3 is 14 amino acids long. V shed 4 bases and J shed 4 bases, with 12 bases lying between them. Germline values: CDR1 SGHNT, CDR2 YENEEA. The CDR3 DNA follows: TGTGCCAGCAGCTCAGCGGCGGGATCAGATACGCAGTATTTT. It is translated as CASSSAAGSDTQYF.

The chain links TRBV7-9 to TRBJ2-1; TRBD1 matches at 8 bases. V shed 3 bases, J shed 6 bases, and the junction held 7 bases outside the gene matches. Germline CDR1 and CDR2: SEHNR and FQNEAQ (reference sequence). The CDR3 consists of 15 residues. The CDR3 coding sequence is TGTGCCAGCAGCTTCACACAGACAGGGGTCAATGAGCAGTTCTTC. Translating gives CASSFTQTGVNEQFF. Together with reference TRBV7-9 and TRBJ2-1, the CDR3 gives the full variable domain: DTGVSQNPRHKITKRGQNVTFRCDPISEHNRLYWYRQTLGQGPEFLTYFQNEAQLEKSRLLSDRFSAERPKGSFSTLEIQRTEQGDSAMYLCASSFTQTGVNEQFFGPGTRLTVL.

The chain couples TRBV19 to TRBJ2-3; 15 nucleotides agree with TRBD2. The CDR3 loop spans 16 amino acids. J was trimmed by 7 bases and V by 2 bases; bases with no gene match: 4. Germline V gives CDR1 LNHDA, CDR2 SQIVND (reference sequence). The chain's CDR3 is CASSILGTSGGNTQYF. The CDR3 DNA is TGTGCCAGTAGTATATTAGGGACTAGCGGGGGGAATACGCAGTATTTT.

The rearrangement joins TRBV24-1 to TRBJ1-5; possibly TRBD1 for D (5 bases). Germline CDR1 and CDR2: KGHDR and SFDVKD. Trimming removed 1 base from V and 6 bases from J, with 6 bases in between. The CDR3 consists of 13 residues. As DNA, the CDR3 is TGTGCCACCAGTGATTTAAGGGGTCAGCCCCAGCATTTT. This translates into CATSDLRGQPQHF.

J is TRBJ1-5 and V is TRBV19, with 12 bases matching TRBD1. The CDR3 has 20 amino acids. The junction had 13 bases not matched to a gene; V was cut back by 2 bases and J by 2 bases. Germline V lookup: CDR1 LNHDA, CDR2 SQIVND (reference sequence). The CDR3 protein is CASSITPGQGALLGNQPQHF. CDR3 coding DNA: TGTGCCAGTAGTATAACTCCGGGACAGGGGGCCTTATTGGGCAATCAGCCCCAGCATTTT. Full variable domain (rest looked up from reference TRBV19 and TRBJ1-5): DGGITQSPKYLFRKEGQNVTLSCEQNLNHDAMYWYRQDPGQGLRLIYYSQIVNDFQKGDIAEGYSVSREKKESFPLTVTSAQKNPTAFYLCASSITPGQGALLGNQPQHFGDGTRLSIL.

J is TRBJ2-4 and V is TRBV30; 7 bases line up with TRBD1. The CDR3 totals 15 residues. Germline V gene sequence: CDR1 GTSNPN, CDR2 SVGIG (reference sequence). Trimming at V came to 4 bases and at J to 5 bases, leaving 11 bases not matched to a gene. The DNA for the CDR3 is TGTGCCTGGACCGAAGAAAGGGGGCCCGAAAACATTCAGTACTTC. Translated, it gives CAWTEERGPENIQYF.

The V gene is TRBV15, the J gene TRBJ2-1; maybe TRBD2 (6 bases). V dropped 3 bases and J dropped 3 bases, with 9 bases sitting between them. CDR1 and CDR2 (germline): LNHNV, YYDKDF (reference sequence). CDR3 length equals 14 residues. CDR3 region: CATSRRGNYNEQFF. Written as DNA, the CDR3 is TGTGCCACCAGCAGGCGGGGAAACTACAATGAGCAGTTCTTC.